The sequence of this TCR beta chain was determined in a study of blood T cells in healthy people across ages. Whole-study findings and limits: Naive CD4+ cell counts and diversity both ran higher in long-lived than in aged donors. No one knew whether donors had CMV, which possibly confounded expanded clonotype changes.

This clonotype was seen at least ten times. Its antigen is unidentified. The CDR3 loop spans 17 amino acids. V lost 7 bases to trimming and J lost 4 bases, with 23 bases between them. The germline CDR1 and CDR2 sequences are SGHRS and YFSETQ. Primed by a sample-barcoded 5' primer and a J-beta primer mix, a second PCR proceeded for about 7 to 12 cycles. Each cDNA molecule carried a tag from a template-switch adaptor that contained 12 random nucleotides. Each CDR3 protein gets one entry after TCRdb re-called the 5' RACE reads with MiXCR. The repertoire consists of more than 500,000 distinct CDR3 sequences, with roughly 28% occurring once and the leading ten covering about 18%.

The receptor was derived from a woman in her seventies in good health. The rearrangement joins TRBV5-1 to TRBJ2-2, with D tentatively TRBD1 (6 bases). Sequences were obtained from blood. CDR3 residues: CASGILGTSVGTGELFF. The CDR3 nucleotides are TGCGCCAGCGGGATCCTCGGGACATCCGTTGGCACCGGGGAGCTGTTTTTT.